The 29 T cell receptor beta chains below were found in one sample sequenced in a study of PD-L1 blockade in urothelial cancer. Sequencing was performed with immunoSEQ multiplex PCR; in TCRdb, only in-frame clones are kept and a portion is missing. The repertoire holds under 100,000 clones, with more than 75% as singletons. The sample consisted of PBMCs, taken around atezolizumab (anti-PD-L1) treatment. These receptor sequences come from an older man with urothelial cancer.

This chain links TRBV11-2 with TRBJ1-1; possible D gene TRBD1, 5 bases. The CDR3 consists of 13 residues. Per germline, CDR1 SGHAT and CDR2 FQNNGV. V was trimmed by 1 base and J by 7 bases, leaving 10 bases between them. The CDR3 region is CASSLARDGEAFF. In DNA, the CDR3 is TGTGCCAGCAGCTTAGCCAGGGATGGTGAAGCTTTCTTT.

This clone was observed a handful of times. This chain uses TRBV6-5 with TRBJ2-7, with TRBD2 matching 11 bases. V was pared by 10 bases and J by 4 bases, with 6 bases of the junction left unmatched. Germline CDR1 is MNHEY and CDR2 is SVGAGI. This CDR3 is 13 amino acids long. The CDR3 loop is CATSSGGTYEQYF. The CDR3 coding sequence is TGTGCCACCTCTAGCGGGGGGACTTACGAGCAGTACTTC.

This clone was counted only a few times. This rearrangement joins TRBV21-1 to TRBJ1-2. TRBV21-1 is deemed a pseudogene. The length of the CDR3 is 12 residues. The CDR3, as DNA: TGTGCCAGCAGCCGGGGGTACTATGGCTACACCTTC. Its protein product is CASSRGYYGYTF.

The chain couples TRBV25-1 to TRBJ1-1; 7 positions match TRBD1. CDR1 and CDR2 (germline): MGHDK, SYGVNS. With 8 bases clipped from V and 0 bases from J, the junction kept 3 bases outside the gene matches. There are 13 residues in the CDR3. CDR3 region: CASFDRVNTEAFF. CDR3 nucleotide sequence: TGTGCCAGCTTTGACAGGGTGAACACTGAAGCTTTCTTT.

The rearrangement links TRBV2 to TRBJ1-1; 9 bases align to TRBD1. There are 15 residues in the CDR3. Trimming cost V 0 bases and J 11 bases; bases outside gene matches: 10. Germline V CDR1 and CDR2: SNHLY, FYNNEI. CDR3 DNA sequence: TGTGCCAGCAGTGAAGCGTCGGGACAGGGTTCGAGGGCTTTCTTT. Amino acids: CASSEASGQGSRAFF.

CDR3 sequence reads: CASSLEPGDNEKLFF. CDR3 nucleotide sequence: TGTGCCAGCAGCCTCGAACCGGGAGATAATGAAAAACTGTTTTTT. This chain connects TRBV5-5 to TRBJ1-4; D unclear. The CDR3 has 15 residues. The V end lost 4 bases, the J end lost 4 bases, and 14 bases lay between the germline ends. Germline V gene data show CDR1 as SGHKS and CDR2 as YYEKEE (reference sequence). The entire variable domain, with the rest obtained from reference TRBV5-5 and TRBJ1-4, is as follows: DAGVTQSPTHLIKTRGQQVTLRCSPISGHKSVSWYQQVLGQGPQFIFQYYEKEERGRGNFPDRFSARQFPNYSSELNVNALLLGDSALYLCASSLEPGDNEKLFFGSGTQLSVL.

The chain recombines TRBV27 with TRBJ1-2, with unresolved D. The CDR3 runs 16 residues. V was cut by 0 bases and J by 5 bases, with 16 bases left in between. Germline CDR1 is MNHEY and CDR2 is SMNVEV (reference sequence). For the CDR3, the DNA is TGTGCCAGCAGTTTATCGGCTCCCGGGAAAAGTTATGGCTACACCTTC. Translation: CASSLSAPGKSYGYTF.

The chain joins TRBV6-4 to TRBJ1-1; 8 positions match TRBD1. The V gene's germline CDR1 is MRHNA and CDR2 SNTAGT. The CDR3 runs 15 residues. The ends lost 7 bases at V and 3 bases at J; junction bases unmatched: 10. The CDR3 spells CASNQSGGSDTEAFF. CDR3 DNA: TGTGCCAGCAATCAATCAGGGGGCTCCGACACTGAAGCTTTCTTT.

This chain joins TRBV5-1 and TRBJ2-5; 10 bases are a match to TRBD2. Looked up from germline, CDR1 is SGHRS and CDR2 is YFSETQ. The CDR3 consists of 17 residues. The V gene end was trimmed by 1 base and the J gene end by 5 bases; junction bases not matched to a gene: 11. DNA for the CDR3: TGCGCCAGCAGCTTGACGGCTAGCGGGAGAAGGGGGGAGACCCAGTACTTC. Its protein product is CASSLTASGRRGETQYF. The complete variable domain, with remaining parts taken from reference TRBV5-1 and TRBJ2-5, reads KAGVTQTPRYLIKTRGQQVTLSCSPISGHRSVSWYQQTPGQGLQFLFEYFSETQRNKGNFPGRFSGRQFSNSRSEMNVSTLELGDSALYLCASSLTASGRRGETQYFGPGTRLLVL.

The chain combines TRBV7-2 with TRBJ1-5; TRBD1 matches 8 bases. V dropped 2 bases and J dropped 6; count of bases not matched to a gene: 6. Germline V gene lookup returns CDR1 SGHTA and CDR2 FQGNSA. The CDR3 runs 15 residues. The CDR3 DNA is TGTGCCAGCAGCTTAACAGGGGGGTCGGGTCAGCCCCAGCATTTT. This sequence encodes CASSLTGGSGQPQHF.

This clone was seen once. This chain connects TRBV9 to TRBJ2-1; 12 nucleotides line up with TRBD1. The ends lost 2 bases at V and 9 bases at J; junction bases unmatched: 12. The CDR3 consists of 17 residues. Germline CDR1 SGDLS, CDR2 YYNGEE. The CDR3 DNA sequence: TGTGCCAGCAGCGTGGACACCGGGACAGGGGGCCGAACTGAGCAGTTCTTC. It translates to CASSVDTGTGGRTEQFF.

A single count supports this clone. The V call is TRBV10-3, the J call TRBJ2-3, with 11 bases identical to TRBD2. The CDR3 has 15 amino acids. V shed 10 bases and J 3 bases; nucleotides not matched to a gene: 9. Germline CDR1 ENHRY, CDR2 SYGVKD. DNA of the CDR3: TGTGCCACCGTCCGGGGGACTAGCGGAACAGATACGCAGTATTTT. Translation: CATVRGTSGTDTQYF.

V usage is TRBV10-3 and J usage is TRBJ2-5, with 10 bases lining up with TRBD1. There are 15 residues in the CDR3. CDR1 and CDR2 (germline): ENHRY, SYGVKD. J lost 2 bases, V lost 11 bases, and 11 bases had no gene match. The CDR3 nucleotides read TGTGCCGCTCGCTCAGGACAGGGGGATCAAGAGACCCAGTACTTC. Translated: CAARSGQGDQETQYF.

The chain has TRBV6-1 and TRBJ1-5, with TRBD1 identical over 7 bases. J was trimmed by 3 bases and V by 5 bases; bases with no gene match: 7. The length of the CDR3 is 15 residues. Germline CDR1 MNHNS, CDR2 SASEGT. In nucleotides, the CDR3 is TGTGCCAGCAGTAACCGGGACAGCACCAATCAGCCCCAGCATTTT. Its protein is CASSNRDSTNQPQHF.

This clone turned up a few times. The rearrangement joins TRBV7-8 to TRBJ2-2; 7 bases align to TRBD1. Losses at the gene ends were 0 bases for V and 5 bases for J; bases not matched to a gene: 3. The CDR3 length is 15 residues. The germline CDR1 and CDR2 sequences are SGHVS and FQNEAQ. CDR3 sequence reads: CASSLAQGITGELFF. In nucleotides, the CDR3 is TGTGCCAGCAGCTTAGCACAGGGGATTACCGGGGAGCTGTTTTTT. Full variable domain (rest looked up from reference TRBV7-8 and TRBJ2-2): GAGVSQSPRYKVAKRGQDVALRCDPISGHVSLFWYQQALGQGPEFLTYFQNEAQLDKSGLPSDRFFAERPEGSVSTLKIQRTQQEDSAVYLCASSLAQGITGELFFGEGSRLTVL.

CDR3 sequence (DNA): TGTGCCAGCAGCGGGGGGGCTATATACAATGAGCAGTTCTTC. Protein: CASSGGAIYNEQFF. The V gene is TRBV5-8, the J gene TRBJ2-1, with D possibly TRBD2 on 7 matching bases. V lost 4 bases to trimming and J lost 4 bases, with 12 bases between them. In germline, CDR1 is SGHTS, CDR2 YDEGEE. The CDR3 contains 14 residues.

This clone was seen a handful of times. The chain carries TRBV7-8 and TRBJ2-7, with 9 bases matching TRBD1. Germline loops: CDR1 SGHVS, CDR2 FQNEAQ. The CDR3 is made up of 16 amino acids. V dropped 6 bases and J dropped 0; count of bases not matched to a gene: 9. The DNA of the CDR3 is TGTGCCAGCAGACCAGATGGGACAGGGCTCTCCTACGAGCAGTACTTC. This gives the protein CASRPDGTGLSYEQYF.

CDR3 protein: CASSLSGTGGSPLHF. The CDR3 region has the DNA TGTGCCAGCAGCCTGTCCGGGACAGGGGGCTCACCCCTCCACTTT. This chain uses TRBV9 with TRBJ1-6; 12 bases line up with TRBD1. CDR1 SGDLS and CDR2 YYNGEE come from the germline V gene. V dropped 4 bases and J dropped 10; count of bases not matched to a gene: 6. This CDR3 is 15 amino acids long.

This rearrangement joins TRBV11-3 to TRBJ2-7; D remains unclear. CDR3 length: 13 amino acids. Per germline, CDR1 SGHNT and CDR2 YENEEA. Deletions cut 5 bases from V and 2 bases from J, with 10 bases between. CDR3 coding DNA: TGTGCCAGCAGCCTGCCCCCGGCCTACGAGCAGTACTTC. The encoded protein is CASSLPPAYEQYF.

The chain carries TRBV6-5 and TRBJ1-1; perhaps TRBD1 as D (6 bases). The germline V gene has CDR1 MNHEY and CDR2 SVGAGI. The CDR3 spans 15 residues. Trimming removed 0 bases from V and 5 bases from J, with 13 bases in between. The CDR3 DNA reads as TGTGCCAGCAGTTACTCGGCAGGGGTTGGGACTGAAGCTTTCTTT. Translating gives CASSYSAGVGTEAFF.

CDR3 amino acids: CASSKTYRGLGPQHF. DNA of the CDR3: TGTGCCAGCAGTAAAACATACAGGGGGCTAGGGCCCCAGCATTTT. The rearrangement joins TRBV6-6 to TRBJ1-5, with TRBD1 matching 9 bases. Germline V lookup: CDR1 MNHNY, CDR2 SVGAGI (reference sequence). Trimming at V came to 5 bases and at J to 9 bases, leaving 11 bases not matched to a gene. The CDR3 is 15 amino acids.

The V and J genes are TRBV7-9 and TRBJ1-2; a weak D match, TRBD1 (5 bases). CDR1 and CDR2 (germline): SEHNR, FQNEAQ (reference sequence). Between the trimmed V and J ends, which lost 8 bases and 7 bases, there was a span of 17 bases. The CDR3 has 13 residues. The CDR3 region has the DNA TGTGCCAGCGATTCATATGACGGGGGTGGCTACACCTTC. Protein sequence: CASDSYDGGGYTF.

The chain joins TRBV29-1 to TRBJ2-2, with 10 bases lining up with TRBD1. The J segment lost 7 bases and the V segment lost 7 bases, leaving 6 bases of the junction unmatched. There are 13 residues in the CDR3. Germline lookup yields CDR1 SQVTM and CDR2 ANQGSEA. Written as DNA, the CDR3 is TGCAGCGCCCGGACAGGGGGAATCGGGGAGCTGTTTTTT. Translated: CSARTGGIGELFF.

V and J are TRBV19 and TRBJ1-5, with TRBD1 matching over 10 bases. The V gene end was trimmed by 5 bases and the J gene end by 2 bases; junction bases not matched to a gene: 3. Germline V gene data show CDR1 as LNHDA and CDR2 as SQIVND (reference sequence). The CDR3 extends over 15 amino acids. The CDR3 nucleotides read TGTGCCAGTAGTGCCGGGACAGGGGGCAATCAGCCCCAGCATTTT. This codes for CASSAGTGGNQPQHF.

The rearrangement joins TRBV7-9 to TRBJ1-1, with D perhaps TRBD1 (6 bases). V was trimmed by 6 bases and J by 1 base, leaving 12 bases between them. CDR1 is SEHNR and CDR2 is FQNEAQ in the germline V gene (reference sequence). The CDR3 length is 14 residues. CDR3 loop: CASRPGTRNTEAFF. CDR3 coding DNA: TGTGCCAGCAGACCCGGGACAAGGAACACTGAAGCTTTCTTT.

In this sample, this clone turned up a few times. This chain uses TRBV5-1 with TRBJ1-3; no firm D call. V was shortened by 0 bases and J by 2 bases, with 9 bases between the two germline ends. CDR3 length equals 15 residues. Germline V CDR1 and CDR2: SGHRS, YFSETQ. CDR3 in DNA: TGCGCCAGCAGCTTGGGAACAGACACTGGAAACACCATATATTTT. Its translation is CASSLGTDTGNTIYF.

This chain links TRBV4-3 with TRBJ2-5, with D possibly matching TRBD1 (6 bases). Trimming removed 1 base from V and 4 bases from J, with 13 bases in between. Per the germline V gene, CDR1 is LGHNA and CDR2 is YSLEER. The CDR3 loop spans 15 amino acids. The CDR3 bases are TGCGCCAGCAGCCAAGTGGGGGCAGGTTTAGAGACCCAGTACTTC. This translates into CASSQVGAGLETQYF.

The chain couples TRBV7-2 to TRBJ2-1; a weak D match, TRBD1 (6 bases). V gave up 3 bases and J gave up 1 base, with 10 bases separating them. CDR1 is SGHTA, CDR2 FQGNSA, per germline. This CDR3 has 15 residues. CDR3 DNA: TGTGCCAGCAGCTTGTTGGGGGCGTCCTACAATGAGCAGTTCTTC. It translates to CASSLLGASYNEQFF.

The chain employs TRBV5-1 and TRBJ2-7, with 9 bases fitting TRBD1. V lost 0 bases and J lost 4; bases outside the gene matches: 2. This CDR3 has 14 amino acids. Germline-derived CDR1 and CDR2 are SGHRS and YFSETQ. The CDR3 bases are TGCGCCAGCAGCTTGGGACAGGGGGGGTACGAGCAGTACTTC. The encoded protein is CASSLGQGGYEQYF.